This T cell receptor beta chain was sequenced during a study of blood T cell repertoires in COVID-19. About the research overall: The analysed material was cDNA or gDNA that came from T cells, B-cell-depleted T cells, or PBMCs.

The assay was immunoSEQ multiplex PCR, and TCRdb's table has in-frame clones only and misses some. The repertoire includes 50,000 or so clones, 70% to 85% of them detected once, and around a tenth sits in the top ten. The Seattle patients, enrolled during active infection, were followed longitudinally. The CDR3 has 15 residues. V lost 2 bases and J lost 7; bases outside the gene matches: 8. Germline assignment: CDR1 GTSNPN and CDR2 SVGIG (reference sequence). The TCR was taken from an elderly man with COVID-19, enrolled during active disease. The rearrangement links TRBV30 to TRBJ1-4, with 9 bases matching TRBD1. The sample comprised peripheral blood. CDR3 residues: CAWSLNPDRGEKLFF. The CDR3 DNA reads as TGTGCCTGGAGTCTAAACCCGGACAGGGGTGAAAAACTGTTTTTT.